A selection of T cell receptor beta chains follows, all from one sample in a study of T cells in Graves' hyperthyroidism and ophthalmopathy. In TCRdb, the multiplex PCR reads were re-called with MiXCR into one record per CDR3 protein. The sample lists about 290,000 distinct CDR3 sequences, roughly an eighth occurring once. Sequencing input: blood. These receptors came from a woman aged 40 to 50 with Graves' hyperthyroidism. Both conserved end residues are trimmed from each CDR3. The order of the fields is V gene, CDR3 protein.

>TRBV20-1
SARGQGITYGYT
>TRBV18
ASPIPGTSNEKLF
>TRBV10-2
ASTYSPNQPQH
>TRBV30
AWRGTSGGEQY
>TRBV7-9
ASSLAPASGRQTQY
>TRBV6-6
ASSYSKGLQPQH
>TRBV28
ASSSLGGGPYEQY
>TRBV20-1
SARGRRLRTEAF
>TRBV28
ASSNLGTNYGYT
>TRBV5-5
ASSWRAGTNYGYT
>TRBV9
ASSVSGANEQF
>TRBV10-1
ASSEMVDTQY
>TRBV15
ATSSGQGLNYGYT
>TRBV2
ASSGDYSYNEQF
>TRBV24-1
ATSVGDRGVSGSEQF
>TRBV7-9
ASSPGVVYYGYT
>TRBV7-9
ASSDQGTLSGNTIY
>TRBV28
AIDRANTEAF
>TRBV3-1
ASSPGTSQETQY
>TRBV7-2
ASSLDRGQVISYNEQF
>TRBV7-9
ASSLEVKQY
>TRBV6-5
ASSYPPSETEAF
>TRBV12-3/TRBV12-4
ASRSTETQY
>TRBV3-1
ASSQPLGSQQH
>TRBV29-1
SVEDFWKVTNTEAF
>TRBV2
ASRLIGNQPQH
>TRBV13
ASSSGISTGELF
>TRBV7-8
ASSYRGNTEAF
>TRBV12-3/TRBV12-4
ASSFDRRYEQY
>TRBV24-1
ATSDSFNRGYT
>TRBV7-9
ASTGQGYEKLF
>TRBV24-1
ATSAGPSSGNTIY
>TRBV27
ASSFLAPTGGATEAF
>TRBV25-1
ASSELGDTEAF
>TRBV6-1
ASRGQGTETQY
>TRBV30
AWSGRVGDEQF
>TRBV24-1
ATSDWTSGEGYTQY
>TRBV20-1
SARTSGIAGELF
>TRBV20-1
SALDGPEAF
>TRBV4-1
ASSQVGPGHEQY
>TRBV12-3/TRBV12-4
ASSLAYRYTDTQY
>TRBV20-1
SARGTSDLAEQF
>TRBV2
ASSDALLAGNEQF
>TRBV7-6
ASSPRTGTHLISGNTIY
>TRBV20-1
SANSGTSGRVETQY
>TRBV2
ASSVGGRGTEAF
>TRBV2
ALLSGIGELF
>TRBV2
ASTPQAHTGELF